The clone carrying this T cell receptor (beta chain) has only a few counts. The antigen remains unidentified. CDR3 length: 15 amino acids. Per germline, CDR1 DFQATT and CDR2 SNEGSKA (reference sequence). The ends lost 3 bases at V and 2 bases at J; junction bases unmatched: 6. Prepared libraries of TCR beta cDNA carried unique molecular identifiers. When 1 to 10 million T cells were used, they gave some 520,000 cDNA molecules. Each CDR3 protein is one row after TCRdb ran MiXCR on the PCR reads. Of 800,000 to 950,000 distinct CDR3 sequences in the sample, 53% were seen once. The data belong to a study of post-analysis software for immune sequencing data. Study outcomes and limitations: Patients carried 4 or 5 TRBV segments more frequently than controls did, and TRBV5-6, TRBV5-1 and TRBV20-1 were among them. Relative to controls, patients with multiple sclerosis showed significantly lower normalized Chao1 diversity.

Source material: blood. This clonotype originated in a girl aged 5-17 years with multiple sclerosis. The chain couples TRBV20-1 to TRBJ2-3, with 9 bases that match TRBD2. The CDR3 loop reads CSASPTSGVTDTQYF. CDR3 nucleotide sequence: TGCAGTGCTAGCCCGACTAGCGGAGTCACAGATACGCAGTATTTT.